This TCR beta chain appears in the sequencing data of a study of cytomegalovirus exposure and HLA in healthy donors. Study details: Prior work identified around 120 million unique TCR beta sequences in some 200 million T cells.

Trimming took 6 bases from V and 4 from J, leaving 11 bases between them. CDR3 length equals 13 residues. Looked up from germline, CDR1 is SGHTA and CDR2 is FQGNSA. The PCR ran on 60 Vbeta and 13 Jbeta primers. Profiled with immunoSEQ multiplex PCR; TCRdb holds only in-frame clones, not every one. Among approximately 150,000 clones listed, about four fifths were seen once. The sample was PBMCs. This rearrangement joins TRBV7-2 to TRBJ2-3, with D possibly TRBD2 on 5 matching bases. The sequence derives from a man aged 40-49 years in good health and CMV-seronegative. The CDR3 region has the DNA TGTGCCAGCAGTTTCATGGAGGCAGATACGCAGTATTTT. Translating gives CASSFMEADTQYF.